This T cell receptor beta chain was sequenced in a study of T cells expressing NK-cell markers. The wider study: It was from sorted CD3+CD56+NKG2C+, CD3+CD56+NKG2C- and CD3+CD56-NKG2C+ T cells that TCR beta repertoires came. General study findings and limits: Among CD8+ T cells from more than five donors, dominant NKG2C+ clonotypes accounted for about 1.0-7.5%.

No DNA is given; TCRdb re-called the 5' RACE reads and lists each CDR3 protein once. This listing includes 500,000 to 700,000 distinct CDR3 sequences. The CDR3 contains 12 residues. CDR1 is SQVTM and CDR2 is ANQGSEA in the germline V gene. Worth noting for this clonotype: What it binds is unknown.

The gene calls are TRBV29-1 and TRBJ2-3; with no DNA, the TCRdb D assignment of TRBD1 cannot be verified. This clonotype was obtained from a man between 18 and 29 years old in good health. Sequencing was performed on blood T cells: a sorted CD56 or NKG2C T cell subset, CD4+ or CD8+ T cells, or bulk PBMC T cells (not recorded which). CDR3 in amino acids: CSIGQGPDTQYF.